Listed below are T cell receptor beta chains from one sample, sequenced in a study of T cells in Graves' hyperthyroidism and ophthalmopathy. MiXCR, applied by TCRdb to the multiplex PCR reads, yields one record per CDR3 protein. The data contain a few hundred thousand distinct CDR3 sequences, around a sixth of them seen just once; the ten biggest clones take up roughly a quarter. Source material: blood. These receptors all come from a young woman with Graves' hyperthyroidism that later progressed to Graves' ophthalmopathy. Each CDR3 is given with its conserved first and last residue. Each record gives: V gene, D gene, clone size, J gene, CDR3 protein, CDR3 DNA. D genes are given only for firm matches. Some rows mark clone size as missing; the rest say once, few, many or name a class of expanded clone.

>TRBV11-2|.|many|TRBJ1-5
CASSLLGGGGQPQHF
TGTGCCAGCAGCCTCCTAGGAGGGGGGGGCCAGCCCCAGCATTTT
>TRBV5-1|.|many|TRBJ1-1
CASSLGPGGGTEAFF
TGCGCCAGCAGCTTGGGTCCGGGCGGAGGGACTGAAGCTTTCTTT
>TRBV28|TRBD2|many|TRBJ2-1
CASSSGRNEQFF
TGTGCCAGCAGTAGCGGGAGGAATGAGCAGTTCTTC
>TRBV11-2|TRBD2|.|TRBJ2-2
CASSHRTSGPRGTGELFF
TGTGCCAGCAGCCACCGGACTAGCGGACCCAGAGGCACCGGGGAGCTGTTTTTT
>TRBV9|.|few|TRBJ2-3
CASSVAPGTLQDTQYF
TGTGCCAGCAGCGTAGCACCAGGGACTCTGCAAGATACGCAGTATTTT
>TRBV5-1|.|few|TRBJ1-6
CASSPEDPYNSPLHF
TGCGCCAGCAGCCCCGAAGACCCGTATAATTCACCCCTCCACTTT
>TRBV15|TRBD1|few|TRBJ2-2
CATRPPGTVYSGELFF
TGTGCCACCCGCCCTCCCGGGACAGTTTATTCCGGGGAGCTGTTTTTT
>TRBV28|.|many|TRBJ1-1
CASSFSGLNTEAFF
TGTGCCAGCAGTTTCTCAGGTCTGAACACTGAAGCTTTCTTT
>TRBV12-3/TRBV12-4|TRBD1|.|TRBJ2-2
CASNYGQGETGELFF
TGTGCCAGCAACTATGGACAGGGTGAGACCGGGGAGCTGTTTTTT
>TRBV15|.|many|TRBJ1-5
CATSRDLGVRNQPQHF
TGTGCCACCAGCAGAGATTTGGGAGTTAGGAATCAGCCCCAGCATTTT
>TRBV27|.|.|TRBJ2-1
CASSSIEAGEQFF
TGTGCCAGCAGTTCTATTGAAGCGGGTGAGCAGTTCTTC
>TRBV10-2|TRBD2|.|TRBJ2-1
CASKDLAGLSYNEQFF
TGCGCCAGCAAAGACCTAGCGGGACTCTCCTACAATGAGCAGTTCTTC
>TRBV28|.|many|TRBJ1-3
CASSLWGSSGNTIYF
TGTGCCAGCAGTTTGTGGGGAAGCTCTGGAAACACCATATATTTT
>TRBV20-1|TRBD1|.|TRBJ1-6
CSASPNRGRNSPLHF
TGCAGTGCTAGTCCGAACAGGGGGCGAAATTCACCCCTCCACTTT
>TRBV5-8|TRBD2|many|TRBJ2-3
CASSLWGERGGGGTQYF
TGTGCCAGCAGCTTGTGGGGGGAGCGGGGAGGTGGTGGTACGCAGTATTTT
>TRBV29-1|.|many|TRBJ1-2
CSVDPTGGNNYGYTF
TGCAGCGTTGATCCCACTGGGGGGAACAACTATGGCTACACCTTC
>TRBV7-3|TRBD2|many|TRBJ2-3
CASSMGLARTDTQYF
TGTGCCAGCAGCATGGGACTAGCCCGCACAGATACGCAGTATTTT
>TRBV28|.|many|TRBJ2-6
CASKVAQFSGANVLTF
TGTGCCAGCAAGGTCGCACAGTTCTCTGGGGCCAACGTCCTGACTTTC
>TRBV12-3/TRBV12-4|.|many|TRBJ2-7
CASSFQGFGEQYF
TGTGCCAGCAGTTTTCAAGGGTTCGGCGAGCAGTACTTC
>TRBV6-2/TRBV6-3|.|many|TRBJ2-5
CASNTGSARETQYF
TGTGCCAGCAATACAGGTTCGGCCCGGGAGACCCAGTACTTC
>TRBV20-1|TRBD2|few|TRBJ2-3
CSAPPGEGRNTQYF
TGCAGTGCCCCTCCGGGGGAGGGTCGAAATACGCAGTATTTT
>TRBV5-8|.|many|TRBJ2-5
CASSYRETQYF
TGTGCCAGCAGCTACAGGGAGACCCAGTACTTC
>TRBV19|.|.|TRBJ1-5
CASSISRGKSNQPQHF
TGTGCCAGTAGTATCAGCAGGGGAAAGAGCAATCAGCCCCAGCATTTT
>TRBV5-1|.|.|TRBJ2-3
CASSLVPSTDTQYF
TGCGCCAGCAGCTTGGTCCCCTCCACAGATACGCAGTATTTT
>TRBV30|.|.|TRBJ2-7
CAWGPLQGYEQYF
TGTGCCTGGGGGCCGCTTCAGGGTTACGAGCAGTACTTC
>TRBV6-5|.|many|TRBJ2-1
CASSYSGPTYNEQFF
TGTGCCAGCAGTTACTCCGGCCCCACCTACAATGAGCAGTTCTTC
>TRBV28|.|many|TRBJ1-1
CASSLNSDTAEAFF
TGTGCCAGCAGCCTTAATTCGGACACAGCTGAAGCTTTCTTT
>TRBV7-3|.|.|TRBJ1-2
CASSPNGAYGYTF
TGTGCCAGCAGCCCGAACGGGGCGTATGGCTACACCTTC
>TRBV7-8|TRBD2|.|TRBJ2-7
CASSLYRVRTSGRTYEQYF
TGTGCCAGCAGCTTATACCGTGTCCGTACTAGCGGGAGAACCTACGAGCAGTACTTC
>TRBV11-2|.|many|TRBJ1-1
CASSPTDNLVGAFF
TGTGCCAGCAGCCCAACGGACAATCTGGTTGGAGCTTTCTTT
>TRBV14|TRBD2|.|TRBJ2-7
CASSQRLTSGRFEQYF
TGTGCCAGCAGCCAGCGATTGACTAGCGGGAGATTCGAGCAGTACTTC
>TRBV20-1|.|many|TRBJ2-1
CSASPGEYTHNEQFF
TGCAGTGCTAGTCCAGGAGAGTATACACACAATGAGCAGTTCTTC
>TRBV6-2/TRBV6-3|.|.|TRBJ2-7
CASSYRGQPWEQYF
TGTGCCAGCAGTTACCGGGGGCAGCCCTGGGAGCAGTACTTC
>TRBV27|.|many|TRBJ2-7
CASSSLLRAYEQYF
TGTGCCAGCAGTTCCCTACTGAGGGCCTACGAGCAGTACTTC
>TRBV4-2|.|few|TRBJ1-2
CASSQDHSGGVYGYTF
TGTGCCAGCAGCCAAGATCATTCCGGGGGCGTCTACGGCTACACCTTC
>TRBV6-5|TRBD1|many|TRBJ1-1
CASSYADRGTEAFF
TGTGCCAGCAGTTACGCGGACAGGGGCACTGAAGCTTTCTTT